This T cell receptor beta chain came from a study of T and B cells in COVID-19 patients. On this clonotype: A clone one base away is much larger, so this may be a read error.

The CDR3 length is 14 residues. V dropped 7 bases and J dropped 5; count of bases not matched to a gene: 10. Germline CDR1 is MNHEY and CDR2 is SVGAGI. Multiplex PCR with BIOMED2 TRB-A/B primer pools amplified TRB rearrangements. Using its own MiXCR run on the multiplex PCR reads, TCRdb lists one record per CDR3 protein. Among some 13,000 distinct CDR3 sequences listed, 25% were seen once. TRB was amplified from around 230-520 ng of blood genomic DNA. What was sequenced was blood. This sequence was found in a human donor who had recovered from COVID-19. The chain is built from TRBV6-5 and TRBJ2-7, with 8 bases fitting TRBD1. CDR3 protein: CASTPGQGFNEQYF. CDR3 in DNA: TGTGCCAGCACCCCCGGACAGGGTTTTAACGAGCAGTACTTC.